These 3 T cell receptor beta chains came from one sample sequenced in a study of T cell changes during pregnancy in multiple sclerosis. Here immunoSEQ multiplex PCR was the method, and the copy in TCRdb shows in-frame clones only, minus some. The table records 37,000 or so clones, 85% to 95% of them present only once. The source was CD4+ T cells from peripheral blood mononuclear cells, collected in the second trimester of pregnancy. The receptors stem from a female donor with multiple sclerosis, enrolled in a pregnancy study.

V usage is TRBV30 and J usage is TRBJ2-7; 9 bases are shared with TRBD2. V trimming: 8 bases; J trimming: 5 bases; junction bases outside the gene matches: 7. Looked up from germline, CDR1 is GTSNPN and CDR2 is SVGIG (reference sequence). The CDR3 covers 12 residues. The CDR3 here is CALGTSRNEQYF. The CDR3, as DNA: TGTGCCCTAGGGACTAGCCGAAACGAGCAGTACTTC.

The J gene is TRBJ2-6, the V gene TRBV30; D is unclear. V was cut by 7 bases and J by 1 base, with 8 bases left in between. Germline lookup yields CDR1 GTSNPN and CDR2 SVGIG (reference sequence). The CDR3 contains 13 residues. CDR3 region: CALSLSGANVLTF. DNA of the CDR3: TGTGCCTTGAGCCTATCTGGGGCCAACGTCCTGACTTTC.

The chain combines TRBV4-1 with TRBJ2-3; TRBD2 agrees at 11 bases. This CDR3 region has 18 residues. Looked up from germline, CDR1 is MGHRA and CDR2 is YSYEKL. Losses at the gene ends were 1 base for V and 0 bases for J; bases not matched to a gene: 6. The CDR3 protein is CASSQGLAGLLSTDTQYF. CDR3 in DNA: TGCGCCAGCAGCCAAGGACTAGCGGGACTCCTGAGCACAGATACGCAGTATTTT.